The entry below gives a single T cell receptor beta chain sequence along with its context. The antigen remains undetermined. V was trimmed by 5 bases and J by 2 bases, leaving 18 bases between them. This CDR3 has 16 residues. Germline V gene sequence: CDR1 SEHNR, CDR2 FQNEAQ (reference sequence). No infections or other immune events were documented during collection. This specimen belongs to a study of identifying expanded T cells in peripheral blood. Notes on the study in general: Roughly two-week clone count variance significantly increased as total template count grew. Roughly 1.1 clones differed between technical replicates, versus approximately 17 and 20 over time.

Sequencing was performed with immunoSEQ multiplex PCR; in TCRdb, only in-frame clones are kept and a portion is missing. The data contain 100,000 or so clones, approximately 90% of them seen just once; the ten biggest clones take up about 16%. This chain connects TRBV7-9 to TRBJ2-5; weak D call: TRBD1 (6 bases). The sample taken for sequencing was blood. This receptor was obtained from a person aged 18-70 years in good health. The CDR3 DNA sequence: TGTGCCAGCAGCGGGGTAGCTGGGGGCCGACAAGAGACCCAGTACTTC. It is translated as CASSGVAGGRQETQYF.